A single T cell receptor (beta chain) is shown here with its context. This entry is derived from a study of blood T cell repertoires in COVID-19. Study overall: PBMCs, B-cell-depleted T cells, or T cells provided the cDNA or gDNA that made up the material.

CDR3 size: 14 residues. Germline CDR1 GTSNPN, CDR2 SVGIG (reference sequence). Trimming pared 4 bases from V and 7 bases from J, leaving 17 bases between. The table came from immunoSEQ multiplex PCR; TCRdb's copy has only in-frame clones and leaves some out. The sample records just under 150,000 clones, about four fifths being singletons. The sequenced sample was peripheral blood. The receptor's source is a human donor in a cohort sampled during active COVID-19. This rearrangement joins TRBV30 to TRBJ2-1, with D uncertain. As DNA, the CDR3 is TGTGCCTGGACCCTTGGTAGCTTAGAGAATGAGCAGTTCTTC. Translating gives CAWTLGSLENEQFF.